Presented here are 9 T cell receptor beta chains from one specimen sequenced in a study of blood T cell repertoires in COVID-19 (dated by TCRdb to 2018 to 2021). Libraries were made using the immunoSEQ multiplex PCR assay. TCRdb retrieved this table from immuneACCESS and kept in-frame rearrangements only. Not all clones are present; in checked studies, unresolved V genes account for under half, and no reason is known for the remainder. The sample table holds over 90,000 clones, of which roughly nine tenths were seen once. Approximately 3.1% of the sample is held by the ten biggest clonotypes. The sequencing input was peripheral blood. The receptors derive from a man in his fifties or sixties in a cohort sampled during active COVID-19.

The V gene is TRBV2, the J gene TRBJ2-5; 8 bases are shared with TRBD2. From germline, CDR1 is SNHLY and CDR2 FYNNEI. V gave up 7 bases and J gave up 1 base; unmatched junction bases: 8. The CDR3 has 15 residues. This chain's CDR3 is CASKFAGGAQETQYF. CDR3 nucleotides: TGTGCCAGCAAATTCGCGGGAGGCGCCCAAGAGACCCAGTACTTC. The variable domain in full, with the rest retrieved from reference TRBV2 and TRBJ2-5, is EPEVTQTPSHQVTQMGQEVILRCVPISNHLYFYWYRQILGQKVEFLVSFYNNEISEKSEIFDDQFSVERPDGSNFTLKIRSTKLEDSAMYFCASKFAGGAQETQYFGPGTRLLVL.

The V call is TRBV5-4, the J call TRBJ2-5, with D possibly being TRBD2 (6 bases). The CDR3 spans 14 residues. The ends were cut back, 3 bases at V and 1 base at J, with 10 bases in the middle. The germline CDR1 and CDR2 sequences are SGHNT and YYREEE (reference sequence). CDR3 in DNA: TGTGCCAGCAGCTATTCCGGGGGCCAAGAGACCCAGTACTTC. Amino acids: CASSYSGGQETQYF.

This rearrangement joins TRBV5-5 to TRBJ2-5, with TRBD2 matching 11 bases. Germline V gene lookup returns CDR1 SGHKS and CDR2 YYEKEE (reference sequence). There are 16 residues in the CDR3. The junction had 6 bases not matched to a gene; V was cut back by 1 base and J by 4 bases. The CDR3: CASSLTLAGVGETQYF. In DNA form, the CDR3 reads TGTGCCAGCAGCTTGACACTAGCGGGGGTTGGAGAGACCCAGTACTTC. The whole variable domain, filled in from reference TRBV5-5 and TRBJ2-5, reads DAGVTQSPTHLIKTRGQQVTLRCSPISGHKSVSWYQQVLGQGPQFIFQYYEKEERGRGNFPDRFSARQFPNYSSELNVNALLLGDSALYLCASSLTLAGVGETQYFGPGTRLLVL.

This sequence joins TRBV4-3 and TRBJ2-1; 7 positions match TRBD2. V gave up 1 base and J gave up 3 bases; unmatched junction bases: 3. The CDR3 has 15 amino acids. Germline CDR1 is LGHNA and CDR2 is YSLEER. DNA for the CDR3: TGCGCCAGCAGCCAAGCGAGCGGGGACTACAATGAGCAGTTCTTC. Protein: CASSQASGDYNEQFF.

The chain has TRBV4-1 and TRBJ1-1; D perhaps matches TRBD1 (6 bases). The germline V gene encodes CDR1 MGHRA and CDR2 YSYEKL. The CDR3 runs to 13 residues. Trimming removed 0 bases from V and 7 bases from J, with 9 bases in between. CDR3 sequence: CASSQDADSEAFF. In DNA, the CDR3 is TGCGCCAGCAGCCAAGATGCGGACAGTGAAGCTTTCTTT.

The chain links TRBV7-8 to TRBJ2-2; TRBD2 matches 10 bases. Germline CDR1 reads SGHVS; CDR2 reads FQNEAQ. The CDR3 covers 16 residues. V lost 2 bases, J lost 3 bases, and 3 bases stayed unmatched. CDR3 DNA: TGTGCCAGCAGCTTACTAGCGGGGGCGTACACCGGGGAGCTGTTTTTT. Encoded protein: CASSLLAGAYTGELFF.

The rearrangement uses TRBV4-2 and TRBJ2-3; 7 bases line up with TRBD1. The CDR3 sequence is 16 residues long. In germline, CDR1 is LGHNA, CDR2 YNFKEQ. V lost 2 bases to trimming and J lost 1 base; unmatched junction nucleotides: 6. The CDR3 loop is CASSQQTGLGTDTQYF. The CDR3 coding sequence is TGTGCCAGCAGCCAACAGACAGGGCTCGGCACAGATACGCAGTATTTT.

This sequence joins TRBV5-8 and TRBJ2-5; D may be TRBD1 (6 bases). The germline gives CDR1 SGHTS, CDR2 YDEGEE. The CDR3 extends over 14 amino acids. V was pared by 0 bases and J by 1 base, with 7 bases between. In DNA form, the CDR3 reads TGTGCCAGCAGCTTGGTAGGGGGCCAAGAGACCCAGTACTTC. Translating it yields CASSLVGGQETQYF.

This clone was seen more than once but under ten times. The chain has TRBV18 and TRBJ1-1; D gene ambiguous. The CDR3 covers 13 residues. Per germline, CDR1 KGHSH and CDR2 LQKENI. V lost 4 bases to trimming and J lost 5 bases, with 11 bases between them. The CDR3 DNA is TGTGCCAGCTCACAAAGTGAGGAAACTGAAGCTTTCTTT. It is translated as CASSQSEETEAFF.